Below are 5 T cell receptor beta chains sequenced from a single sample in a study of shared clonotypes between healthy human individuals. Repertoires were generated with immunoSEQ multiplex PCR, while TCRdb's copy carries only in-frame clones and drops some. Among approximately 840,000 clones listed, approximately 97% were seen once. CD8 cells regarded as naive lacked CD45RO, were positively chosen for CCR7, and omitted terminally differentiated effector memory CD45RA+ cells. The source material was naive CD8+ T cells sorted from blood. The receptors here all came from a man between 25 and 39 years old in good health.

The rearrangement uses TRBV11-1 and TRBJ2-5; D possibly uses TRBD1 or TRBD2 (5 bases each). V was pared by 3 bases and J by 6 bases, with 5 bases between. Germline assignment: CDR1 SGHAT and CDR2 FQDESV (reference sequence). There are 11 residues in the CDR3. The CDR3 DNA sequence: TGTGCCAGCAGCTTGGGACAGACCCAGTACTTC. It translates to CASSLGQTQYF.

The genes are TRBV6-1 and TRBJ2-7; 9 bases align to TRBD1. V dropped 2 bases and J dropped 2; count of bases not matched to a gene: 4. Germline V gives CDR1 MNHNS, CDR2 SASEGT. This CDR3 spans 15 amino acids. CDR3 sequence reads: CASSEFGTGPYEQYF. CDR3 sequence (DNA): TGTGCCAGCAGTGAATTCGGGACAGGGCCCTACGAGCAGTACTTC.

This chain links TRBV28 with TRBJ2-1; D is unresolved. CDR1 is MDHEN, CDR2 SYDVKM, per germline. V lost 5 bases and J 2 bases, leaving 13 bases between the germline ends. The CDR3 spans 15 residues. The CDR3: CASSGEVFTYNEQFF. CDR3 nucleotides: TGTGCCAGCAGTGGAGAGGTTTTCACCTACAATGAGCAGTTCTTC.

CDR3 in DNA: TGTGCCAGCAGTGACTCGACAGGGGGCAGCTCCGAGCAGTACTTC. Amino acids: CASSDSTGGSSEQYF. The chain employs TRBV6-4 and TRBJ2-7; 10 bases line up with TRBD1. Per the germline V gene, CDR1 is MRHNA and CDR2 is SNTAGT. The CDR3 is made up of 15 amino acids. V was pared by 0 bases and J by 6 bases, with 5 bases of the junction left unmatched.

V is TRBV10-1 and J is TRBJ2-7; D is undetermined. The germline V gene encodes CDR1 WNHNN and CDR2 SYGVQD (reference sequence). The V and J ends lost 0 bases and 3 bases respectively, with 9 bases between them. CDR3 length equals 14 residues. This chain's CDR3 is CASSESRSSYEQYF. CDR3 DNA sequence: TGCGCCAGCAGTGAGTCCAGGAGTAGCTACGAGCAGTACTTC.